The 13 T cell receptor beta chains given below trace back to one sample, sequenced in a study of regulatory T cells in long-lasting Graves disease. Stated time point: newly diagnosed GD, antithyroid drugs for less than 3 months. From PBMCs, RNA was extracted and then used to make the TCR library. Investigators prepared the TCR beta libraries by applying iRepertoire HTBI primers and Arm-PCR of CDR3 regions. MiXCR was run by TCRdb on the multiplex PCR reads, yielding one entry per CDR3 protein. The table has 240,000 or so distinct CDR3 sequences, 20% to 25% seen once; the top ten hold about 15%. Sequenced here: peripheral blood mononuclear cells (PBMCs), sampled at new diagnosis, from a patient treated with antithyroid drugs. These receptors originate from a female donor with Graves disease.

This clonotype was observed at least ten times. The junction does not match germline at one end; this may be a read error. The chain is built from TRBV20-1 and TRBJ2-3; no clear D gene. The CDR3 extends over 13 amino acids. CDR1 and CDR2 from the germline V gene are DFQATT and SNEGSKA (reference sequence). CDR3 sequence (DNA): TGCAGTGCTAGAGATCCAGGCACCGATACGCAGTATTTT. Its protein product is CSARDPGTDTQYF.

This clonotype has only one observation. This chain links TRBV6-1 with TRBJ1-5; 9 bases agree with TRBD1. This CDR3 has 16 residues. CDR1 is MNHNS and CDR2 is SASEGT in the germline V gene. With 5 bases clipped from V and 4 bases from J, the junction kept 9 bases outside the gene matches. CDR3 sequence (DNA): TGTGCCAGCAGTACGGCACGACAGGGGGAGAATCAGCCCCAGCATTTT. This codes for CASSTARQGENQPQHF.

This clonotype was picked up many times. The rearrangement uses TRBV18 and TRBJ1-1; TRBD1 is a possible D gene (5 bases). This CDR3 spans 14 amino acids. Trimming took 2 bases from V and 5 from J, leaving 12 bases between them. The germline V gene encodes CDR1 KGHSH and CDR2 LQKENI. Written as DNA, the CDR3 is TGTGCCAGCTCACCAGTCGGGGCACGGACTGAAGCTTTCTTT. Translating gives CASSPVGARTEAFF.

About this clonotype itself: Since a far larger clone is one base different, this is likely a read error. The chain couples TRBV5-5 to TRBJ2-1; 13 bases align to TRBD2. Looked up from germline, CDR1 is SGHKS and CDR2 is YYEKEE (reference sequence). The J segment lost 10 bases and the V segment lost 1 base, leaving 11 bases of the junction unmatched. This CDR3 has 17 amino acids. In DNA, the CDR3 is TGTGCCAGCAGCTTGAGGGTGACTAGCGGGGGGACCTACGAGCAGTTCTTC. This translates into CASSLRVTSGGTYEQFF.

About this clonotype: One junction end does not reproduce the germline sequence, and a read error may be involved. Written as DNA, the CDR3 is TGCGCCAGCAGCCTCCATGCAGGGGGCCCCTACGAGCAGTACTTC. Translation: CASSLHAGGPYEQYF. V gene TRBV5-4 combines with J gene TRBJ2-7, with 8 bases fitting TRBD1. The CDR3 has 15 residues. Germline values: CDR1 SGHNT, CDR2 YYREEE (reference sequence).

This sequence joins TRBV28 and TRBJ2-6; D could derive from TRBD1 or TRBD2 (5 bases each). Looked up from germline, CDR1 is MDHEN and CDR2 is SYDVKM. The CDR3 totals 16 residues. Trimming removed 6 bases at V and 2 bases at J, with 14 bases between. The DNA of the CDR3 is TGTGCCAGCAGCTCCCGCTGGGGGACTGGGGCCAACGTCCTGACTTTC. Its protein is CASSSRWGTGANVLTF.

About this clonotype: Being one base from a much bigger clone, this may be a read error. The genes are TRBV18 and TRBJ2-7, with 10 bases that match TRBD2. Germline V gene data show CDR1 as KGHSH and CDR2 as LQKENI. The CDR3 runs 14 residues. V gave up 5 bases and J gave up 9 bases; unmatched junction bases: 10. CDR3 coding DNA: TGTGCCAGCTCATTGGGACTAGCGTCCTCCGGGCAGTACTTC. Its translation: CASSLGLASSGQYF.

This clonotype was detected many times. This chain connects TRBV5-1 to TRBJ2-3; no clear D. The CDR3 has 14 amino acids. V lost 4 bases, J lost 1 base, and 10 bases lay in between. Germline assignment: CDR1 SGHRS and CDR2 YFSETQ. Here the CDR3 reads CASSPDPGTDTQYF. CDR3 DNA sequence: TGCGCCAGCAGCCCAGACCCCGGCACAGATACGCAGTATTTT.

This clonotype has just a few counts. A far larger clone is just one base off, so this is likely a read error. This chain connects TRBV20-1 to TRBJ2-1, with D possibly being TRBD2 (5 bases). Germline CDR1 DFQATT, CDR2 SNEGSKA (reference sequence). The CDR3 length is 13 residues. The V and J ends lost 0 bases and 10 bases respectively, with 13 bases between them. The chain's CDR3 is CSARDFRGVEQFF. CDR3 in DNA: TGCAGTGCTAGAGATTTTCGGGGTGTCGAGCAGTTCTTC.

The chain employs TRBV29-1 and TRBJ2-7, with a possible D match to TRBD1 (5 bases). The CDR3 consists of 11 residues. Trimming pared 4 bases from V and 2 bases from J, leaving 6 bases between. Germline V gene lookup returns CDR1 SQVTM and CDR2 ANQGSEA. The CDR3 protein is CSVVRAYEQYF. The CDR3 DNA sequence: TGCAGCGTTGTCAGGGCCTACGAGCAGTACTTC.

This clonotype was counted ten times or more. This rearrangement joins TRBV12-3 or TRBV12-4 to TRBJ2-2; D is unclear. V shed 1 base and J shed 6 bases, with 12 bases lying between them. The CDR3 has 15 residues. CDR3 protein: CASSLGDMLPGELFF. The CDR3 bases are TGTGCCAGCAGTTTAGGAGACATGTTACCCGGGGAGCTGTTTTTT.

The chain combines TRBV5-1 with TRBJ2-5; tentatively, D is TRBD1 (5 bases). The germline V gene has CDR1 SGHRS and CDR2 YFSETQ. The CDR3 contains 13 residues. V dropped 1 base and J dropped 5 bases, with 9 bases sitting between them. This chain's CDR3 is CASSLKGVETQYF. The DNA of the CDR3 is TGCGCCAGCAGCTTGAAAGGGGTGGAGACCCAGTACTTC.

This clonotype was observed at least ten times. Its ends do not fully match the called genes, so a read error is possible. V usage is TRBV5-1 and J usage is TRBJ1-1, with D perhaps TRBD1 (6 bases). The germline V gene has CDR1 SGHRS and CDR2 YFSETQ. This CDR3 comprises 14 residues. CDR3 DNA sequence: TGCGCCAGCAGCTTGGGGACCTCGGGGACACGAAAGGGTTTT. It encodes CASSLGTSGTRKGF.